The sequence of this TCR beta chain was determined in a study of blood T cell repertoires in COVID-19. Study details: Samples came from the United States, Italy and Spain, spanning acute and convalescent COVID-19. Sources were T cells, B-cell-depleted T cells, or PBMCs; the material itself was cDNA or gDNA.

As processed by the authors: Amplifying reference gene primers gave estimates of nucleated cell counts. The table came from immunoSEQ multiplex PCR; TCRdb's copy has only in-frame clones and leaves some out. V and J calls plus clone size are reproduced from that table; the DNA served to infer D and trimming. The table records more than 25,000 clones, approximately 87% of them present only once. Germline lookup yields CDR1 SGDLS and CDR2 YYNGEE. V gave up 1 base and J gave up 4 bases, with 4 bases separating them. There are 12 residues in the CDR3. This rearrangement joins TRBV9 to TRBJ2-3; no firm D call. Sequenced: peripheral blood. This receptor was obtained from a human donor with active COVID-19. The donor label of this sample is uncertain. CDR3 coding DNA: TGTGCCAGCAGCGTACGGGCAGATACGCAGTATTTT. As protein: CASSVRADTQYF.